What follows describes a single T cell receptor (beta chain). This record comes from a study of blood T cell repertoires in COVID-19. Overall study: Some COVID-19 samples were acute and others convalescent; all came from the United States, Italy and Spain. Sample material is recorded as cDNA or gDNA derived from T cells, B-cell-depleted T cells, or PBMCs.

V lost 5 bases, J lost 5 bases, and 9 bases lay in between. The CDR3 is 12 residues long. From germline, CDR1 is SGHDT and CDR2 YYEEEE. In the original analysis: Scientists estimated how many nucleated cells there were by amplifying reference gene primers. Here immunoSEQ multiplex PCR was the method, and the copy in TCRdb shows in-frame clones only, minus some. The V and J calls and clone size come from that table; D and trimming were worked out from the DNA. The sample includes 120,000 or so clones, approximately 83% of them seen just once. The receptor's source is a woman in her seventies with acute or convalescent COVID-19. Sequenced input: peripheral blood. The V gene is TRBV5-6, the J gene TRBJ2-3; D is undetermined. The CDR3 bases are TGTGCCAGCAGGTATGAGAGAGATACGCAGTATTTT. Translating it yields CASRYERDTQYF.